This T cell receptor beta chain derives from a study of blood T cell repertoires in COVID-19. Looking at the study overall: PBMCs, B-cell-depleted T cells, or T cells were the source of the cDNA or gDNA that made up the material.

How the authors handled the data: Quantification of nucleated cells was approximated via reference gene primer amplification. Some clones are missing from TCRdb's copy, which holds only in-frame ones; the method was immunoSEQ multiplex PCR. Clone size and the V and J calls come from that table; the DNA yielded D and trimming. Altogether approximately 300,000 clones are present, roughly 90% being singletons, with the ten largest covering 2% to 3%. The receptor comes from a man in his fifties or sixties who had recovered from COVID-19. The sequenced material came from PBMCs or T cells enriched from blood (not recorded which).

The CDR3 region has the DNA TGTGCCAGCAGTGAAGGACGGGACAGGTTTGTAGCCAAAAACATTCAGTACTTC. Protein sequence: CASSEGRDRFVAKNIQYF. The rearrangement uses TRBV2 and TRBJ2-4, with 8 bases matching TRBD1. CDR3 length: 18 amino acids. Germline V gene lookup returns CDR1 SNHLY and CDR2 FYNNEI. The trim removed 1 base at V and 0 bases at J, leaving 8 bases unmatched.